The following is a T cell receptor beta chain sequence with its context. Its antigen is undetermined. Different DNA sequences within this sample yield the same CDR3. Sequenced by immunoSEQ multiplex PCR; TCRdb stores in-frame clones only, minus some. The sample includes some 31,000 clones, approximately 80% of them seen just once. This record comes from a study of T cells in localized non-small cell lung cancer. Findings and caveats of the study: Longer overall survival was seen with higher T cell density measured in blood. Adjacent uninvolved lung tissue had the highest T cell clonality, exceeding tumor.

Germline loops: CDR1 SGHRS, CDR2 YFSETQ. The CDR3 contains 14 residues. V was shortened by 0 bases and J by 1 base, with 7 bases between the two germline ends. This specimen was peripheral blood, taken before any cancer treatment. The receptor's source is a male donor at least 60 years old with stage II squamous cell lung carcinoma. The rearrangement joins TRBV5-1 to TRBJ1-1; a weak D match, TRBD1 (5 bases). CDR3 loop: CASSLDRPNTEAFF. CDR3 coding DNA: TGCGCCAGCAGCTTGGACAGGCCGAACACTGAAGCTTTCTTT.